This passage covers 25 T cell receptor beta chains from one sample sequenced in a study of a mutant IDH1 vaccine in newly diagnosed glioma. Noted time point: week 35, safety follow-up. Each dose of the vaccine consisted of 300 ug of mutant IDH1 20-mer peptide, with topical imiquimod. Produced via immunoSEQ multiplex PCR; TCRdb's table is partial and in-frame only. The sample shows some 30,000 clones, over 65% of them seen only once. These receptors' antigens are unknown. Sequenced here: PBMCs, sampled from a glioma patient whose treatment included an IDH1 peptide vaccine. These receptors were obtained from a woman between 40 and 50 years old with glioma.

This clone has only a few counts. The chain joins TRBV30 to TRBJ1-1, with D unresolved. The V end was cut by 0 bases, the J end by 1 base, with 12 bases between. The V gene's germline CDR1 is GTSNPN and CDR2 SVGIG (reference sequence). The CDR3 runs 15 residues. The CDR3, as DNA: TGTGCCTGGAGTGTCGAGGGCGGTCAGAACACTGAAGCTTTCTTT. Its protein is CAWSVEGGQNTEAFF. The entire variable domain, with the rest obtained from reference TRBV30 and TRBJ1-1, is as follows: SQTIHQWPATLVQPVGSPLSLECTVEGTSNPNLYWYRQAAGRGLQLLFYSVGIGQISSEVPQNLSASRPQDRQFILSSKKLLLSDSGFYLCAWSVEGGQNTEAFFGQGTRLTVV.

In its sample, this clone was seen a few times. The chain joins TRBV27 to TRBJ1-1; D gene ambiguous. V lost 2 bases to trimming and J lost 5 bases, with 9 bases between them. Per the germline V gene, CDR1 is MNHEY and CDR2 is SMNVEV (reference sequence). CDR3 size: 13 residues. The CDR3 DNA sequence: TGTGCCAGCAGTTTACTGGGGAGGACTGAAGCTTTCTTT. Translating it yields CASSLLGRTEAFF.

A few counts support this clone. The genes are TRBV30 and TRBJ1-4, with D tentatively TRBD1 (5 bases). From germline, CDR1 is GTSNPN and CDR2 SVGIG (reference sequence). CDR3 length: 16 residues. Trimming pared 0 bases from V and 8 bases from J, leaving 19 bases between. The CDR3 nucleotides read TGTGCCTGGAGTGTTTATACGGGGCTGCCGGGCGAAAAACTGTTTTTT. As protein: CAWSVYTGLPGEKLFF.

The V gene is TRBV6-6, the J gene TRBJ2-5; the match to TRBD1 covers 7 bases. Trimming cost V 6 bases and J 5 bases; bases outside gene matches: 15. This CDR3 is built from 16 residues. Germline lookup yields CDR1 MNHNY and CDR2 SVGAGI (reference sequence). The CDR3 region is CASRPNTGQARETQYF. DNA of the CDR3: TGTGCCAGCAGACCAAACACCGGACAGGCTAGGGAGACCCAGTACTTC.

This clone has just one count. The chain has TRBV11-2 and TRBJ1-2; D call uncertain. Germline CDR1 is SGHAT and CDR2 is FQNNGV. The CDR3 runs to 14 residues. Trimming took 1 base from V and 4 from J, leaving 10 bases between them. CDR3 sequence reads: CASSLVGRRYGYTF. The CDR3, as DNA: TGTGCCAGCAGCTTAGTAGGACGGCGCTATGGCTACACCTTC.

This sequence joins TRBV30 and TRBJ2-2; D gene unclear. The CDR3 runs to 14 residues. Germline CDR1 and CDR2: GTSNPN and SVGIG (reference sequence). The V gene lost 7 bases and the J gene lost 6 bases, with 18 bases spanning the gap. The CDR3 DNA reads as TGTGCCTTTCCCCCCTCGGTCGGAGCCGGGGAGCTGTTTTTT. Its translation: CAFPPSVGAGELFF.

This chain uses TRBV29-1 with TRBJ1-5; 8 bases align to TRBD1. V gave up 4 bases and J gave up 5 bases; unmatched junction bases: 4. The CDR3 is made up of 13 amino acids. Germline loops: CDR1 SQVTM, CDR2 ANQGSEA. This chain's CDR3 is CSVGGTGDQPQHF. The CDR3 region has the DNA TGCAGCGTTGGAGGGACAGGTGATCAGCCCCAGCATTTT.

The CDR3 here is CASSGTSPLTDTQYF. In DNA, the CDR3 is TGTGCCAGCAGTGGAACTAGCCCACTGACAGATACGCAGTATTTT. The V and J genes are TRBV2 and TRBJ2-3; D is possibly TRBD2 (6 bases). Germline V gives CDR1 SNHLY, CDR2 FYNNEI. There are 15 residues in the CDR3. Trimming cost V 4 bases and J 3 bases, with 14 bases left between them.

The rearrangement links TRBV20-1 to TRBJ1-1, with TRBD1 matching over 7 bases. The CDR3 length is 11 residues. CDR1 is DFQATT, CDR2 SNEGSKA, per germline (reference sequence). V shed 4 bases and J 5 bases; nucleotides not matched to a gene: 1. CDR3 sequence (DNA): TGCAGTGCTACCAGGGGGACTGAAGCTTTCTTT. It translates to CSATRGTEAFF.

The CDR3 region is CASSPRGAGYEQFF. In DNA, the CDR3 is TGCGCCAGCAGCCCCAGGGGGGCTGGGTATGAGCAGTTCTTC. V gene TRBV4-1 combines with J gene TRBJ2-1, with D perhaps TRBD1 (7 bases). This CDR3 contains 14 residues. The V gene's germline CDR1 is MGHRA and CDR2 YSYEKL. The V end lost 4 bases, the J end lost 8 bases, and 15 bases lay between the germline ends.

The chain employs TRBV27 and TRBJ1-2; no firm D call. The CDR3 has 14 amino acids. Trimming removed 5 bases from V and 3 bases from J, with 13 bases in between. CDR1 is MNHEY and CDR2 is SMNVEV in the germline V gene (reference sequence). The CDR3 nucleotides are TGTGCCAGCAGTCCCCCGGGCGGCTACTATGGCTACACCTTC. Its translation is CASSPPGGYYGYTF.

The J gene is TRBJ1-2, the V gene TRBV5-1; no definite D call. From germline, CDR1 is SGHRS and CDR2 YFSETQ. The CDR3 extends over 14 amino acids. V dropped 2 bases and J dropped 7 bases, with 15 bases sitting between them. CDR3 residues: CASSFGAGRSGYTF. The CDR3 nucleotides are TGCGCCAGCAGCTTCGGCGCAGGAAGAAGTGGCTACACCTTC.

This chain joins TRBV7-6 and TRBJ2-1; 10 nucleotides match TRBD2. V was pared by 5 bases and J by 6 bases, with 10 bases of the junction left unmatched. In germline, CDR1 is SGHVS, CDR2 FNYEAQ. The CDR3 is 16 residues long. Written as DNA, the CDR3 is TGTGCCAGCAGCGTCCCTAGCGGGGGCATGGGCAATGAGCAGTTCTTC. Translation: CASSVPSGGMGNEQFF.

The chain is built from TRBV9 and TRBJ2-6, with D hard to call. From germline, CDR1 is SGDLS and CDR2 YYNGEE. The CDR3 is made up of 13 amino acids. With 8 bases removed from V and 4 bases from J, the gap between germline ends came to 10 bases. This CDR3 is CASALGGANVLTF. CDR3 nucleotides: TGTGCCAGTGCACTCGGAGGGGCCAACGTCCTGACTTTC.

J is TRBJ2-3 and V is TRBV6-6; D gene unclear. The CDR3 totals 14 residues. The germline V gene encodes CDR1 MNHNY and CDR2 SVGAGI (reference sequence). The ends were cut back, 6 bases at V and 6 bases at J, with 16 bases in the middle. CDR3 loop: CASSPGPPHDTQYF. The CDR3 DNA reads TGTGCCAGCAGCCCGGGCCCCCCCCACGATACGCAGTATTTT.

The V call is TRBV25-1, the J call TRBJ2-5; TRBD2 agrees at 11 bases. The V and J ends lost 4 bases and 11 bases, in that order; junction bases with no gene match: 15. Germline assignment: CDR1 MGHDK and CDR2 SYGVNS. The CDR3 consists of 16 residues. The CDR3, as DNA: TGTGCCAGCAGTGCACTGACTAGCGGGGCGTCCCTAATTCAGTACTTC. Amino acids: CASSALTSGASLIQYF.

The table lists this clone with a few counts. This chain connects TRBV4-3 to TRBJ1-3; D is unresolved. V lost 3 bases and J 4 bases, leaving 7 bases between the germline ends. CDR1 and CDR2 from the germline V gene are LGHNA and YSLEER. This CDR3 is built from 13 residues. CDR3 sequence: CASSQTAGNTIYF. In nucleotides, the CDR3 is TGCGCCAGCAGCCAGACGGCGGGAAACACCATATATTTT.

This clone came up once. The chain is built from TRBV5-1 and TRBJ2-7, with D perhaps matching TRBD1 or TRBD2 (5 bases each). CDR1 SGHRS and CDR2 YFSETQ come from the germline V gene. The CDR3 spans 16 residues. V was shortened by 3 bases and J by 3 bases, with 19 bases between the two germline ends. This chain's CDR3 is CASSWPGAELRYEQYF. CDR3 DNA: TGCGCCAGCAGCTGGCCCGGGGCAGAGTTACGCTACGAGCAGTACTTC.

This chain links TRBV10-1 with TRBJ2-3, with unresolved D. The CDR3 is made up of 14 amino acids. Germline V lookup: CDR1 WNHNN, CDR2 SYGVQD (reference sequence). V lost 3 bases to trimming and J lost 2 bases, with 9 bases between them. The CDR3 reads CASSDSPDTDTQYF. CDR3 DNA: TGCGCCAGCAGTGATAGCCCAGACACAGATACGCAGTATTTT.

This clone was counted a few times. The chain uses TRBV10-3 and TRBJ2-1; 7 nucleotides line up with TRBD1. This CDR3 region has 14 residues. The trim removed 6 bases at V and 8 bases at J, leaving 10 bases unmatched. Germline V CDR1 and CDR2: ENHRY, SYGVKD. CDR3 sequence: CAISGTAIGHEQFF. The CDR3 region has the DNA TGTGCCATCAGCGGGACAGCCATCGGCCATGAGCAGTTCTTC.

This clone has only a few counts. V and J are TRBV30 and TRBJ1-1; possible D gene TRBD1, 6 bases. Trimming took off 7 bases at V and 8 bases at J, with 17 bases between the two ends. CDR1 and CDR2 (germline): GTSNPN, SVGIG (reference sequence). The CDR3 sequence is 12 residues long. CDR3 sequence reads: CASLDRNAEAFF. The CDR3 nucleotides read TGTGCCTCCTTAGACAGGAACGCAGAAGCTTTCTTT.

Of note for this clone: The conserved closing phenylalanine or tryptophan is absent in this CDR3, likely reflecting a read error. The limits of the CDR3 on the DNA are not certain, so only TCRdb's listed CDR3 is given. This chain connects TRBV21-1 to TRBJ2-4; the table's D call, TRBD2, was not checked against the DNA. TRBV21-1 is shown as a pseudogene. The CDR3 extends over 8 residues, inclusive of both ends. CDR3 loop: CASPRDYL.

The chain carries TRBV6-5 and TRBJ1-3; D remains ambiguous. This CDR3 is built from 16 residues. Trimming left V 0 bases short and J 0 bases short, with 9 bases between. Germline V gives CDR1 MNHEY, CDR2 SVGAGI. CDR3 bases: TGTGCCAGCAGTTACTCGGAGGGCATCTCTGGAAACACCATATATTTT. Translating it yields CASSYSEGISGNTIYF.

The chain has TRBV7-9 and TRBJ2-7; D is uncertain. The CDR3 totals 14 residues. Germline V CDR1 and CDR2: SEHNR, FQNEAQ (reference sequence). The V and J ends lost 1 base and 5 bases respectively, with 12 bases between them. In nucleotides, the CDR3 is TGTGCCAGCAGCTTAGAGGGCACCCACCACGAGCAGTACTTC. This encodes CASSLEGTHHEQYF.

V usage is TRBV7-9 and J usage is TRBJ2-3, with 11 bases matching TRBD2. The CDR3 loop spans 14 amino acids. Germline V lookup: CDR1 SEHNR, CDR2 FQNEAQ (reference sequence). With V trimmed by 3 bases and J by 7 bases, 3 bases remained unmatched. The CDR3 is CASSFSGGANTQYF. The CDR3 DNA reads TGTGCCAGCAGCTTTAGCGGGGGGGCGAATACGCAGTATTTT.